Each of the 5 T cell receptor beta chains below was sequenced from the same sample in a study of cytomegalovirus exposure and HLA in healthy donors. It was with 60 Vbeta and 13 Jbeta primers that the PCR ran. Generated by immunoSEQ multiplex PCR, the TCRdb table keeps only in-frame clones and is missing some. The sample lists under 250,000 clones, 79% occurring once. The source material was PBMCs. These receptor sequences come from a man in his forties or fifties in good health and CMV-seronegative.

The rearrangement uses TRBV5-4 and TRBJ2-4; perhaps TRBD1 as D (6 bases). Germline values: CDR1 SGHNT, CDR2 YYREEE (reference sequence). CDR3 size: 16 residues. Trimming took off 4 bases at V and 0 bases at J, with 14 bases between the two ends. As DNA, the CDR3 is TGTGCCAGCAGCATGGGGGCTCAGCTAGCCAAAAACATTCAGTACTTC. This encodes CASSMGAQLAKNIQYF.

The chain carries TRBV5-1 and TRBJ1-1; 7 bases are a match to TRBD1. CDR3 length equals 13 residues. Germline CDR1 and CDR2: SGHRS and YFSETQ. Trimming took 1 base from V and 3 from J; bases not matched to a gene: 0. CDR3 residues: CASSLTGDTEAFF. CDR3 in DNA: TGCGCCAGCAGCTTGACAGGGGACACTGAAGCTTTCTTT.

This clone was picked up a small number of times. V is TRBV6-5 and J is TRBJ1-5; no firm D call. CDR3 length: 13 amino acids. The V end lost 10 bases, the J end lost 3 bases, and 13 bases lay between the germline ends. Germline V gives CDR1 MNHEY, CDR2 SVGAGI. The CDR3 loop is CATSESSNQPQHF. In DNA form, the CDR3 reads TGTGCCACCTCTGAGAGCTCCAATCAGCCCCAGCATTTT.

CDR3 nucleotide sequence: TGTGCCAGCAGTTCTACAGGGACCTACGAGCAGTACTTC. Protein product: CASSSTGTYEQYF. The V gene is TRBV28, the J gene TRBJ2-7; a weak D match, TRBD1 (6 bases). V lost 4 bases and J 2 bases, leaving 9 bases between the germline ends. The germline CDR1 and CDR2 sequences are MDHEN and SYDVKM. There are 13 residues in the CDR3.

The rearrangement uses TRBV25-1 and TRBJ1-2, with D maybe TRBD1 (6 bases). Germline CDR1 reads MGHDK; CDR2 reads SYGVNS. CDR3 length: 15 amino acids. V gave up 6 bases and J gave up 0 bases, with 14 bases separating them. The CDR3 DNA reads TGTGCCAGCAGCGGCGGACAGCCTTCTAACTATGGCTACACCTTC. It is translated as CASSGGQPSNYGYTF.